This T cell receptor beta chain was sequenced during a study of beta chain features in type 1 diabetes. Sequencing targeted expressed TCRB transcripts, as all isolated RNA had been reverse transcribed. The assay was immunoSEQ multiplex PCR, and TCRdb's table has in-frame clones only and misses some. In the table there are 200,000 to 250,000 clones, 9.5% to 13% of which are singletons. Germline loops: CDR1 MGHDK, CDR2 SYGVNS. Trimming took 6 bases from V and 2 from J, leaving 11 bases between them. The CDR3 sequence is 13 residues long. The chain combines TRBV25-1 with TRBJ2-7, with D tentatively TRBD1 (8 bases). The material sequenced was central memory CD4+ T cells from blood. The source of this sequence is a young man in good health. DNA of the CDR3: TGTGCCAGCAGAACAGGGGGGGCCTACGAGCAGTACTTC. It codes for CASRTGGAYEQYF.